Shown below are 20 T cell receptor beta chains from a single sample sequenced in a study of technical replicates of blood from a handful of donors. Clones were sequenced by immunoSEQ multiplex PCR, and TCRdb holds only the in-frame ones, with some missing. The data contain about 73,000 clones, roughly 90% of them seen just once; the ten biggest clones take up roughly 4.5%. Sequencing input: PBMCs. The receptors come from a human donor in good health. Some clones in this sample may be carry-over from other donors' samples.

The chain carries TRBV5-1 and TRBJ2-2, with D possibly TRBD2 on 7 matching bases. This CDR3 contains 14 residues. The V gene lost 5 bases and the J gene lost 6 bases, with 14 bases spanning the gap. Germline lookup yields CDR1 SGHRS and CDR2 YFSETQ. The CDR3 DNA is TGCGCCAGCAGAGAGGGGGGGCCCGCCGGGGAGCTGTTTTTT. This sequence encodes CASREGGPAGELFF. Full variable domain (outside the CDR3, taken from reference TRBV5-1 and TRBJ2-2): KAGVTQTPRYLIKTRGQQVTLSCSPISGHRSVSWYQQTPGQGLQFLFEYFSETQRNKGNFPGRFSGRQFSNSRSEMNVSTLELGDSALYLCASREGGPAGELFFGEGSRLTVL.

The chain has TRBV9 and TRBJ1-4; 7 positions agree with TRBD1. The germline V gene encodes CDR1 SGDLS and CDR2 YYNGEE. The V and J ends lost 4 bases and 5 bases, in that order; junction bases with no gene match: 5. The CDR3 is made up of 14 amino acids. The CDR3 region has the DNA TGTGCCAGCAGCTTCGGGACAGAGAATGAAAAACTGTTTTTT. Residues: CASSFGTENEKLFF.

V and J are TRBV5-1 and TRBJ2-7, with a weak D call TRBD2 (5 bases). The germline V and J ends were trimmed by 4 bases and 5 bases, with 16 bases remaining between them. This CDR3 has 14 amino acids. The germline V gene has CDR1 SGHRS and CDR2 YFSETQ. CDR3 amino acids: CASSLPGSVDEQYF. DNA for the CDR3: TGCGCCAGCAGCCTACCGGGATCTGTCGACGAGCAGTACTTC.

V and J are TRBV27 and TRBJ2-3; D remains ambiguous. The V gene lost 6 bases and the J gene lost 0 bases, with 16 bases spanning the gap. The V gene's germline CDR1 is MNHEY and CDR2 SMNVEV (reference sequence). The CDR3 loop spans 16 amino acids. The CDR3 DNA follows: TGTGCCAGCAGCCAGAGACTCCCAACTAGCACAGATACGCAGTATTTT. Protein sequence: CASSQRLPTSTDTQYF.

The J gene is TRBJ2-7, the V gene TRBV4-3; 7 positions agree with TRBD2. Trimming cost V 1 base and J 2 bases; bases outside gene matches: 5. CDR3 length equals 15 residues. The V gene's germline CDR1 is LGHNA and CDR2 YSLEER. CDR3 DNA: TGCGCCAGCAGCCAAGGGACTAGTGGAACCTACGAGCAGTACTTC. Protein: CASSQGTSGTYEQYF.

The J gene is TRBJ2-1, the V gene TRBV11-2, with TRBD2 matching 7 bases. This CDR3 spans 12 amino acids. The trim removed 5 bases at V and 13 bases at J, leaving 8 bases unmatched. CDR1 is SGHAT, CDR2 FQNNGV, per germline. The CDR3 here is CASSPGRAPQFF. The DNA for the CDR3 is TGTGCCAGCAGCCCAGGGAGGGCTCCTCAGTTCTTC.

The rearrangement links TRBV4-2 to TRBJ2-1; 7 bases line up with TRBD2. The V and J ends lost 5 bases and 5 bases, in that order; junction bases with no gene match: 9. Per germline, CDR1 LGHNA and CDR2 YNFKEQ. This CDR3 spans 15 amino acids. The CDR3: CASSSDGLADNEQFF. The CDR3 DNA reads as TGTGCCAGCAGCTCCGATGGGCTAGCGGACAATGAGCAGTTCTTC.

The CDR3 DNA sequence: TGTGCCAGCAGTTACAGACAGGGGGTTAACTATGGCTACACCTTC. Residues: CASSYRQGVNYGYTF. The chain uses TRBV6-5 and TRBJ1-2; 9 bases align to TRBD1. The CDR3 totals 15 residues. CDR1 and CDR2 from the germline V gene are MNHEY and SVGAGI. V trimming: 2 bases; J trimming: 1 base; junction bases outside the gene matches: 2.

This chain connects TRBV2 to TRBJ2-7, with TRBD2 as a possible D gene (5 bases). The CDR3 totals 14 residues. The V end was cut by 5 bases, the J end by 4 bases, with 15 bases between. Per the germline V gene, CDR1 is SNHLY and CDR2 is FYNNEI. The CDR3 nucleotides read TGTGCCAGCAGTCAAGGGAGACCTTTTTACGAGCAGTACTTC. Its protein product is CASSQGRPFYEQYF.

The chain joins TRBV7-9 to TRBJ2-7; possible D gene TRBD1, 5 bases. V lost 1 base, J lost 6 bases, and 13 bases lay in between. The CDR3 covers 14 residues. Germline CDR1 is SEHNR and CDR2 is FQNEAQ (reference sequence). The CDR3 reads CASSLGPRGPEQYF. CDR3 bases: TGTGCCAGCAGCTTAGGGCCTAGGGGTCCCGAGCAGTACTTC.

The chain is built from TRBV6-6 and TRBJ2-6; D is uncertain. Trimming removed 2 bases at V and 5 bases at J, with 4 bases between. The germline gives CDR1 MNHNY, CDR2 SVGAGI (reference sequence). CDR3 length: 13 amino acids. CDR3 region: CASSYPRANVLTF. As DNA, the CDR3 is TGTGCCAGCAGTTACCCAAGGGCCAACGTCCTGACTTTC.

The V and J genes are TRBV29-1 and TRBJ2-3; 9 bases fit TRBD2. V dropped 3 bases and J dropped 2; count of bases not matched to a gene: 6. Per the germline V gene, CDR1 is SQVTM and CDR2 is ANQGSEA. The length of the CDR3 is 15 residues. The CDR3 reads CSVEPVAGDTDTQYF. The CDR3 DNA follows: TGCAGCGTTGAGCCTGTAGCGGGAGACACAGATACGCAGTATTTT.

The chain uses TRBV18 and TRBJ1-1; the match to TRBD1 covers 7 bases. The CDR3 runs 13 residues. CDR1 and CDR2 from the germline V gene are KGHSH and LQKENI. The J segment lost 6 bases and the V segment lost 3 bases, leaving 4 bases of the junction unmatched. CDR3 sequence (DNA): TGTGCCAGCTCACCCACAGGGGACTCTGAAGCTTTCTTT. Translating gives CASSPTGDSEAFF.

V gene TRBV5-1 combines with J gene TRBJ2-1, with 8 bases matching TRBD2. The V and J ends lost 4 bases and 4 bases, in that order; junction bases with no gene match: 4. The CDR3 is 14 amino acids. The germline gives CDR1 SGHRS, CDR2 YFSETQ. CDR3 coding DNA: TGCGCCAGCAGCCCCGGGGGGGGGTACAATGAGCAGTTCTTC. Translating it yields CASSPGGGYNEQFF.

V and J are TRBV14 and TRBJ1-4; the D gene is possibly TRBD1 (5 bases). Germline values: CDR1 SGHDN, CDR2 FVKESK. V gave up 1 base and J gave up 7 bases, with 10 bases separating them. CDR3 length equals 14 residues. CDR3 sequence: CASSQAGGAEKLFF. The CDR3 DNA follows: TGTGCCAGCAGCCAAGCGGGGGGTGCTGAAAAACTGTTTTTT.

The rearrangement joins TRBV25-1 to TRBJ2-7, with 8 positions matching TRBD1. J was trimmed by 5 bases and V by 2 bases; bases with no gene match: 11. CDR3 size: 16 residues. Germline values: CDR1 MGHDK, CDR2 SYGVNS. CDR3 sequence (DNA): TGTGCCAGCAGTGAAGGTGTTCAGGGGGCGCAGGACGAGCAGTACTTC. Protein sequence: CASSEGVQGAQDEQYF.

J is TRBJ1-2 and V is TRBV7-9; D uncertain. Trimming shortened V by 2 bases and J by 8 bases, and 12 bases separated the two germline ends. CDR1 is SEHNR and CDR2 is FQNEAQ in the germline V gene (reference sequence). This CDR3 is built from 13 residues. The CDR3 nucleotides read TGTGCCAGCAGCTTATCGCGGTCGGGAGGCTACACCTTC. Encoded protein: CASSLSRSGGYTF. Based on the CDR3 plus reference TRBV7-9 and TRBJ1-2, the full variable domain is DTGVSQNPRHKITKRGQNVTFRCDPISEHNRLYWYRQTLGQGPEFLTYFQNEAQLEKSRLLSDRFSAERPKGSFSTLEIQRTEQGDSAMYLCASSLSRSGGYTFGSGTRLTVV.

The rearrangement joins TRBV7-2 to TRBJ2-5; 10 nucleotides match TRBD2. With V trimmed by 5 bases and J by 13 bases, 13 bases remained unmatched. The CDR3 is 14 amino acids. The germline V gene has CDR1 SGHTA and CDR2 FQGNSA. The CDR3 here is CASSPSGSRRTLYF. The CDR3 nucleotides read TGTGCCAGCAGCCCTAGCGGGAGCCGTAGAACACTGTACTTC.

The chain employs TRBV6-5 and TRBJ2-7; 9 bases align to TRBD1. The CDR3 has 16 amino acids. V dropped 0 bases and J dropped 1; count of bases not matched to a gene: 4. Germline CDR1 MNHEY, CDR2 SVGAGI. CDR3 DNA: TGTGCCAGCAGTTACTCCGGGACAGGGAATTCCTACGAGCAGTACTTC. It translates to CASSYSGTGNSYEQYF.

This chain links TRBV6-6 with TRBJ2-7; 8 bases agree with TRBD1. The germline gives CDR1 MNHNY, CDR2 SVGAGI (reference sequence). CDR3 length: 15 amino acids. The trim removed 8 bases at V and 2 bases at J, leaving 11 bases unmatched. CDR3 sequence: CASGTGQGIAYEQYF. CDR3 sequence (DNA): TGTGCCAGCGGGACCGGACAGGGTATTGCCTACGAGCAGTACTTC.